This is a list of T cell receptor beta chains from one sample in a study of cytomegalovirus exposure and HLA in healthy donors. Profiled with immunoSEQ multiplex PCR; TCRdb holds only in-frame clones, not every one. The sample includes 99,000 or so clones, under 85% seen only once; the top ten take approximately 1.3%. The source material was PBMCs. These receptors originate from a man aged 35-49 years in good health and CMV-seronegative. CDR3s leave out the opening cysteine and the closing phenylalanine or tryptophan. The order of the fields is V gene, CDR3 protein.

>TRBV7-2
ASSFPWGGLTGDTQY
>TRBV5-1
ASSLGTSAETQY
>TRBV11-2
ASSPVGILGNTIY
>TRBV6-1
ASTPGGYGQPQH
>TRBV19
ASSMDTRSGNTIY
>TRBV4-3
ASSLAPRLFTDTQY
>TRBV4-2
ASSQESQGINEQY
>TRBV29-1
SANEESRSGYT
>TRBV10-3
ATNGGPENYGYT
>TRBV11-3
ASSGRHALFTEAF
>TRBV6-5
ASRTGSSYNSPLH
>TRBV28
ASSRDMDGYEQY
>TRBV6-6
ASSPEDRFDYEQY
>TRBV7-2
ASSLQGTGFASFEKLF
>TRBV15
ATSRDRRVSNTEAF
>TRBV15
ATSRDRRGQTNEQF
>TRBV28
ASSPDRVVYGYT
>TRBV15
ATSETRGRSNQPQH
>TRBV5-4
ASSSGLAYSTDTQY
>TRBV27
ASSDRRGEQF
>TRBV7-9
ASSPQGGGTEAF
>TRBV15
ATSKDRVFEKLF
>TRBV6-1
ASSVGQEAYEQY
>TRBV11-3
ASRPRGNWHTEAF
>TRBV28
ASSFRGEQY
>TRBV12-1
ASAPGQSYEQY
>TRBV7-2
ASSARYSGRADTQY
>TRBV10-3
AIRGQSSYEQY
>TRBV7-9
ASSSWTAPVTGELF
>TRBV5-1
ASSSPKRGALIDTQY